The 25 T cell receptor beta chains listed next were all sequenced from one sample in a study of control samples from healthy donors and cancer patients. Produced via immunoSEQ multiplex PCR; TCRdb's table is partial and in-frame only. The table shows about 220,000 clones, with roughly 94% occurring only once. Specimen: blood. The receptors stem from a man in his forties or fifties in good health.

The rearrangement links TRBV6-5 to TRBJ1-4; 7 bases are shared with TRBD1. Germline trimming cut 8 bases from V and 3 bases from J; bases unmatched to any gene: 3. The CDR3 has 13 amino acids. Germline V gene lookup returns CDR1 MNHEY and CDR2 SVGAGI. The CDR3 DNA is TGTGCCAGCGCCGGGACAGCTAATGAAAAACTGTTTTTT. Translating it yields CASAGTANEKLFF.

The rearrangement uses TRBV29-1 and TRBJ2-5; D not certain. Per the germline V gene, CDR1 is SQVTM and CDR2 is ANQGSEA. CDR3 size: 13 residues. Trimming left V 6 bases short and J 3 bases short, with 14 bases between. In DNA, the CDR3 is TGCAGCGTACCCTACCAAGCAAAAGAGACCCAGTACTTC. Its protein is CSVPYQAKETQYF.

The V and J genes are TRBV30 and TRBJ2-2; D tentatively reads TRBD1 or TRBD2 (6 bases each). This CDR3 spans 16 amino acids. Germline V gene sequence: CDR1 GTSNPN, CDR2 SVGIG (reference sequence). V shed 3 bases and J shed 3 bases, with 17 bases lying between them. The CDR3 region has the DNA TGTGCCTGGAGCGACTTCGGGGGCGCGGACACCGGGGAGCTGTTTTTT. This gives the protein CAWSDFGGADTGELFF.

The chain uses TRBV6-5 and TRBJ2-3; possibly TRBD1 for D (7 bases). V gave up 11 bases and J gave up 2 bases, with 17 bases separating them. Germline CDR1 MNHEY, CDR2 SVGAGI. This CDR3 contains 14 residues. The CDR3 protein is CASGPGGFTDTQYF. The CDR3 DNA sequence: TGTGCCTCAGGGCCAGGGGGGTTCACAGATACGCAGTATTTT.

The rearrangement links TRBV19 to TRBJ1-6; TRBD1 is a possible D gene (6 bases). This CDR3 comprises 15 residues. Germline CDR1 reads LNHDA; CDR2 reads SQIVND (reference sequence). Trimming stripped 5 bases from V and 10 bases from J, with 18 bases between. In nucleotides, the CDR3 is TGTGCCAGTAGTGGCGGACAGCAGCTTCGGTCACCCCTCCACTTT. Amino acids: CASSGGQQLRSPLHF.

The V gene is TRBV6-4, the J gene TRBJ2-3; D is perhaps TRBD2 (5 bases). Germline CDR1 is MRHNA and CDR2 is SNTAGT. V shed 4 bases and J shed 2 bases, with 16 bases lying between them. The CDR3 is made up of 16 amino acids. The chain's CDR3 is CASSGGSFGDTDTQYF. The CDR3 DNA reads as TGTGCCAGCAGTGGTGGGTCTTTCGGGGACACAGATACGCAGTATTTT.

Details on this clone: The same CDR3 can be traced to other DNA sequences in this sample. J is TRBJ1-1 and V is TRBV5-1; D not resolved. Trimming pared 0 bases from V and 1 base from J, leaving 7 bases between. Germline lookup yields CDR1 SGHRS and CDR2 YFSETQ. The length of the CDR3 is 14 residues. Written as DNA, the CDR3 is TGCGCCAGCAGCTTGGATCGGGGGAACACTGAAGCTTTCTTT. Its translation is CASSLDRGNTEAFF.

The rearrangement links TRBV19 to TRBJ2-7; tentatively, D is TRBD1 (7 bases). CDR1 and CDR2 (germline): LNHDA, SQIVND (reference sequence). The CDR3 is made up of 11 amino acids. The V end lost 6 bases, the J end lost 8 bases, and 11 bases lay between the germline ends. The CDR3 DNA reads TGTGCCAGTAGCTCAGGGGGGCAGCAGTACTTC. Its translation: CASSSGGQQYF.

This clone is a singleton in its sample. The CDR3 DNA reads as TGTGCCAGCAGCTTAGCCCCCGGACTCGGAAATGAAAAACTGTTTTTT. It translates to CASSLAPGLGNEKLFF. V gene TRBV7-9 combines with J gene TRBJ1-4; D uncertain. Germline lookup yields CDR1 SEHNR and CDR2 FQNEAQ (reference sequence). Trimming removed 0 bases from V and 5 bases from J, with 13 bases in between. This CDR3 has 16 amino acids. Complete variable domain (other parts from reference TRBV7-9 and TRBJ1-4): DTGVSQNPRHKITKRGQNVTFRCDPISEHNRLYWYRQTLGQGPEFLTYFQNEAQLEKSRLLSDRFSAERPKGSFSTLEIQRTEQGDSAMYLCASSLAPGLGNEKLFFGSGTQLSVL.

The chain uses TRBV18 and TRBJ1-2; 9 nucleotides line up with TRBD1. Trimming cost V 0 bases and J 8 bases; bases outside gene matches: 7. The germline V gene has CDR1 KGHSH and CDR2 LQKENI. CDR3 length: 15 residues. The CDR3 spells CASSPPGQGKIGYTF. The CDR3 DNA reads as TGTGCCAGCTCACCACCCGGACAGGGGAAGATAGGCTACACCTTC.

This chain connects TRBV5-1 to TRBJ1-5; D is unclear. Germline lookup yields CDR1 SGHRS and CDR2 YFSETQ. V dropped 0 bases and J dropped 4 bases, with 8 bases sitting between them. The CDR3 extends over 14 amino acids. In nucleotides, the CDR3 is TGCGCCAGCAGCTTGGGACTGAATAATCAGCCCCAGCATTTT. Amino acids: CASSLGLNNQPQHF. Using reference TRBV5-1 and TRBJ1-5 for the parts outside the CDR3, the full variable domain is KAGVTQTPRYLIKTRGQQVTLSCSPISGHRSVSWYQQTPGQGLQFLFEYFSETQRNKGNFPGRFSGRQFSNSRSEMNVSTLELGDSALYLCASSLGLNNQPQHFGDGTRLSIL.

The V call is TRBV9, the J call TRBJ1-2; maybe TRBD1 (5 bases). Germline V gene lookup returns CDR1 SGDLS and CDR2 YYNGEE. The V end lost 5 bases, the J end lost 1 base, and 12 bases lay between the germline ends. The CDR3 consists of 14 residues. CDR3 nucleotide sequence: TGTGCCAGCAGACCGGGACTGAATAACTATGGCTACACCTTC. Translated, it gives CASRPGLNNYGYTF.

This clone appeared a single time. CDR3 protein: CASSLAGTYEQYV. CDR3 bases: TGTGCCAGCAGTTTAGCTGGGACCTACGAGCAGTACGTC. J is TRBJ2-7 and V is TRBV12-3 or TRBV12-4; D is ambiguous. The CDR3 is made up of 13 amino acids. V dropped 0 bases and J dropped 2 bases, with 5 bases sitting between them.

This rearrangement joins TRBV2 to TRBJ2-5; 11 nucleotides line up with TRBD2. The CDR3 contains 16 residues. Losses at the gene ends were 7 bases for V and 4 bases for J; bases not matched to a gene: 11. The germline gives CDR1 SNHLY, CDR2 FYNNEI. The CDR3 sequence: CASIAVTSGGGETQYF. As DNA, the CDR3 is TGTGCCAGCATAGCCGTTACTAGCGGGGGAGGAGAGACCCAGTACTTC.

Worth noting for this clone: Other DNA sequences in the sample encode the same CDR3. This sequence joins TRBV12-3 or TRBV12-4 and TRBJ1-2, with D maybe TRBD1 (5 bases). V lost 7 bases, J lost 5 bases, and 11 bases lay in between. The CDR3 is made up of 12 amino acids. The CDR3 is CASTRDSYGYTF. The CDR3 DNA is TGTGCCAGCACCCGGGACTCATATGGCTACACCTTC.

J is TRBJ1-5 and V is TRBV9; D is unclear. The CDR3 covers 13 residues. Germline values: CDR1 SGDLS, CDR2 YYNGEE. The V gene lost 0 bases and the J gene lost 3 bases, with 4 bases spanning the gap. The CDR3 sequence: CASSVGDNQPQHF. As DNA, the CDR3 is TGTGCCAGCAGCGTAGGTGACAATCAGCCCCAGCATTTT.

V is TRBV24-1 and J is TRBJ2-5; TRBD2 is a possible D gene (5 bases). Germline assignment: CDR1 KGHDR and CDR2 SFDVKD. The CDR3 is 14 amino acids. V gave up 9 bases and J gave up 5 bases, with 18 bases separating them. Here the CDR3 DNA reads TGTGCCACCGGGGAGACCGGGTATCATGAGACCCAGTACTTC. Translation: CATGETGYHETQYF.

V usage is TRBV3-1 (or the pseudogene TRBV3-2) and J usage is TRBJ2-7; D unresolved. Germline CDR1 reads LGHDT; CDR2 reads YNNKEL (reference sequence). The germline V and J ends were trimmed by 4 bases and 3 bases, with 16 bases remaining between them. CDR3 length: 15 amino acids. In nucleotides, the CDR3 is TGTGCCAGCAGCCCGACGTTGTCCCAATTCTACGAGCAGTACGTC. This encodes CASSPTLSQFYEQYV.

V and J are TRBV25-1 and TRBJ2-1; 10 bases match TRBD2. The CDR3 has 16 amino acids. V dropped 3 bases and J dropped 8; count of bases not matched to a gene: 10. CDR1 and CDR2 (germline): MGHDK, SYGVNS. The CDR3 loop is CASSERSGGARDEQFF. The DNA of the CDR3 is TGTGCCAGCAGTGAGCGGAGCGGGGGGGCTCGGGATGAGCAGTTCTTC.

The chain carries TRBV12-3 or TRBV12-4 and TRBJ1-6; D remains ambiguous. V was clipped by 6 bases and J by 6 bases, with 9 bases between them. The CDR3 contains 13 residues. The CDR3 nucleotides read TGTGCCAGCAGCCCCGAGGGTAATTCACCCCTCCACTTT. It specifies CASSPEGNSPLHF.

The chain employs TRBV27 and TRBJ1-6, with D possibly being TRBD1 (5 bases). The CDR3 length is 15 residues. Deletions cut 2 bases from V and 10 bases from J, with 15 bases between. CDR1 is MNHEY, CDR2 SMNVEV, per germline (reference sequence). The CDR3 region is CASSLGGGSGSPLHF. The CDR3, as DNA: TGTGCCAGCAGTTTAGGGGGGGGAAGCGGCTCACCCCTCCACTTT.

This clone was detected once. The chain recombines TRBV9 with TRBJ2-5; a possible D gene is TRBD1 (6 bases). The germline CDR1 and CDR2 sequences are SGDLS and YYNGEE. The CDR3 sequence is 14 residues long. The V end was cut by 0 bases, the J end by 2 bases, with 8 bases between. CDR3 sequence (DNA): TGTGCCAGCAGCGTAGAAGACAGGCAAGAGACCCAGTACTTC. Amino acid sequence: CASSVEDRQETQYF.

V gene TRBV5-6 combines with J gene TRBJ2-7; D possibly uses TRBD1 or TRBD2 (5 bases each). This CDR3 contains 16 residues. V lost 7 bases, J lost 3 bases, and 23 bases lay in between. Germline V gene sequence: CDR1 SGHDT, CDR2 YYEEEE. CDR3 bases: TGTGCCAGCTACCTATTGGGGGACGGACCTCTCTACGAGCAGTACGTC. It translates to CASYLLGDGPLYEQYV.

The gene calls are TRBV7-9 and TRBJ1-1, with 7 bases that match TRBD1. Germline CDR1 is SEHNR and CDR2 is FQNEAQ (reference sequence). The CDR3 length is 16 residues. The trim removed 5 bases at V and 0 bases at J, leaving 9 bases unmatched. The CDR3 coding sequence is TGTGCCAGCAGCCCAATCTGGGACAGTCTGAACACTGAAGCTTTCTTT. It codes for CASSPIWDSLNTEAFF.

The J gene is TRBJ1-1, the V gene TRBV9; 8 bases map to TRBD1. The V segment lost 2 bases and the J segment 1 base; nucleotides outside the gene matches: 4. Germline CDR1 reads SGDLS; CDR2 reads YYNGEE. The CDR3 sequence is 15 residues long. CDR3 sequence reads: CASSVSGTGNTEAFF. In DNA, the CDR3 is TGTGCCAGCAGCGTTTCCGGGACAGGGAACACTGAAGCTTTCTTT.